These T cell receptor beta chains were read from a single sample in a study of cytomegalovirus exposure and HLA in healthy donors. Sequencing was performed with immunoSEQ multiplex PCR; in TCRdb, only in-frame clones are kept and a portion is missing. The profile shows 200,000 to 250,000 clones, 76% of them singletons. The sequencing sample was made of PBMCs. All receptors come from a man younger than 35 in good health and CMV-seronegative. CDR3s include the opening cysteine and the closing phenylalanine or tryptophan. D genes are given only for firm matches. Clone size is given for some rows only: seen once, a few or many times, or a class if the clone is expanded.

v_call,d_call,clone_size,j_call,cdr3_nt,cdr3_aa
TRBV5-1,TRBD2,-,TRBJ2-1,TGCGCCAGCAGCTTCGGGACTAGCGGGAGGTATTACAATGAGCAGTTCTTC,CASSFGTSGRYYNEQFF
TRBV6-1,TRBD2,few,TRBJ2-5,TGTGCCAGCAGTGAATCTTTAGCGGGCTATCACCAAGAGACCCAGTACTTC,CASSESLAGYHQETQYF
TRBV10-3,TRBD2,-,TRBJ2-2,TGTGCCATCAAAGCGGGACTAGCTATGAACACCGGGGAGCTGTTTTTT,CAIKAGLAMNTGELFF
TRBV28,TRBD2,-,TRBJ2-7,TGTGCCAGCAGTTTTATAAGACTAGCGGGAGCCCGGGACGAGCAGTACTTC,CASSFIRLAGARDEQYF
TRBV27,-,-,TRBJ2-7,TGTGCCAGCATCTCTAACGGTAGGGGATCGGAGCAGTACTTC,CASISNGRGSEQYF
TRBV30,TRBD2,-,TRBJ2-1,TGTGCCTGGAGTCCTAGACTAGCGGGAGCCGGCCCCCTTTTCTTC,CAWSPRLAGAGPLFF
TRBV27,TRBD1,-,TRBJ2-7,TGTGCCAGCAGTTGGAAGGGACAGGAGTACTTC,CASSWKGQEYF
TRBV19,TRBD2,-,TRBJ2-3,TGTGCCAGTAGACGGCGGGAGAGGGATACGCAGTATTTT,CASRRRERDTQYF
TRBV7-6,TRBD1,once,TRBJ1-4,TGTGCCAGCAGCCCGATACAGGGGGCGAATGAAAAACTGTTTTTT,CASSPIQGANEKLFF
TRBV7-9,-,-,TRBJ2-7,TGTGCCAGCACCCCCTCTGGGCCCGGAAGAGGGGAGCAGTACTTC,CASTPSGPGRGEQYF
TRBV15,-,few,TRBJ1-5,TGTGCCACCAGCAGAGATCTGCAGCCCCAGCATTTT,CATSRDLQPQHF
TRBV9,TRBD1,-,TRBJ1-2,TGTGCCAGCAGCGAACATTCAAGGGGGCCGGACTATGGCTACACCTTC,CASSEHSRGPDYGYTF
TRBV27,TRBD1,-,TRBJ1-2,TGTGCCAGCAGTGGACAGGGGGGACGGTCTAACTATGGCTACACCTTC,CASSGQGGRSNYGYTF
TRBV6-1,TRBD1,-,TRBJ2-3,TGTGCCAGCAGTGATGCGGACAGGGGTAGCACAGATACGCAGTATTTT,CASSDADRGSTDTQYF
TRBV28,TRBD1,-,TRBJ1-4,TGTGCCAGCGCGCCCGAGGGGGCGCGACGGAAAAAACTGTTTTTT,CASAPEGARRKKLFF
TRBV7-2,-,-,TRBJ2-2,TGTGCCAGCAGCCTCCTCGGGGGGAACACCGGGGAGCTGTTTTTT,CASSLLGGNTGELFF
TRBV10-3,-,-,TRBJ1-2,TGTGCCAGCGGAGACTATGGCTACACCTTC,CASGDYGYTF
TRBV27,-,once,TRBJ2-5,TGTGCCAGCAGCCCCGGGCGGGCCGGTGAGACCCAGTACTTC,CASSPGRAGETQYF
TRBV5-1,-,-,TRBJ2-3,TGCGCCAGCCGCGGGACAGATACGCAGTATTTT,CASRGTDTQYF
TRBV2,-,-,TRBJ1-1,TGTGCCAGCAGTGATCCCCGCGCTGCGGGGGCGTGGACTGAAGCTTTCTTT,CASSDPRAAGAWTEAFF
TRBV19,TRBD1,once,TRBJ2-7,TGTGCCAGTAGGGGTTCCGGGACAGCGACCTACGAGCAGTACTTC,CASRGSGTATYEQYF
TRBV6-1,-,-,TRBJ2-5,TGTGCCCTCAAGTCGGACAGTTTGGAGCAGTACTTC,CALKSDSLEQYF
TRBV5-1,TRBD2,-,TRBJ2-5,TGCGCCAGCAGCCGAATTGGGACTAGCGGGTCGGAGACCCAGTACTTC,CASSRIGTSGSETQYF
TRBV28,-,-,TRBJ2-1,TGTGCCAGCAGTCAGACGCGGGAGCAGTTCTTC,CASSQTREQFF
TRBV19,TRBD2,-,TRBJ2-2,TGTGCCAGTAGTATAGCTAGCGGGAGGGACACCGGGGAGCTGTTTTTT,CASSIASGRDTGELFF
TRBV20-1,-,-,TRBJ1-1,TGCAGGGGGGGGTCGGCTGAAGCTTTCTTT,CRGGSAEAFF
TRBV6-5,-,-,TRBJ2-7,TGTGCCAGCAGTTATGGGGGCTTAATCCCCTACGAGCAGTACTTC,CASSYGGLIPYEQYF
TRBV7-9,TRBD1,-,TRBJ1-4,TGTGCCAGCAGCTTAAAACAGGGGGTGACAAATGAAAAACTGTTTTTT,CASSLKQGVTNEKLFF
TRBV27,TRBD1,-,TRBJ2-7,TGTGCCAGCAGGGGACAGGGGGCTGGGGAGCAGTACTTC,CASRGQGAGEQYF
TRBV6-5,TRBD2,-,TRBJ2-7,TGTGCCAGCAGCCGGACTAGCGGGAGCTACGAGCAGCACTTC,CASSRTSGSYEQHF
TRBV18,-,-,TRBJ2-7,TGTGCCAGCTCACCCTACGCCTCCTACGAGCAGTACTTC,CASSPYASYEQYF
TRBV7-4,-,-,TRBJ2-7,TGTGCCAGCAGCCGAGACGAGTCTTGGACAGTTTTATACGAGCAGTACTTC,CASSRDESWTVLYEQYF
TRBV7-6,TRBD1,few,TRBJ2-2,TGTGCCAGCAGCCCTAGAGGGACAGGGGGCACCGGGGAGCTGTTTTTT,CASSPRGTGGTGELFF
TRBV27,-,-,TRBJ1-1,TGTGCCAGCAGTTTAACCCGACAGACTGAAGCTTTCTTT,CASSLTRQTEAFF
TRBV6-1,-,few,TRBJ1-1,TGTGCCAGCAGTTCCATACAGGGCCTAAACACTGAAGCTTTCTTT,CASSSIQGLNTEAFF
TRBV6-4,-,few,TRBJ2-2,TGTGCCAGCAGTGAAGGGACAAAAAACACCGGGGAGCTGTTTTTT,CASSEGTKNTGELFF
TRBV12-5,-,-,TRBJ2-7,TGTGCTAGTGGTCCGGACTATTCCTACGAGCAGTACTTC,CASGPDYSYEQYF
TRBV28,TRBD1,-,TRBJ1-2,TGTGCCAGCAGGGGGACAGTATCCGAGAGATGGTATGGCTACACCTTC,CASRGTVSERWYGYTF
TRBV6-1,TRBD1,-,TRBJ2-1,TGTGCCAGCAGTGAAGGCTGGACAGGTCACAATGAGCAGTTCTTC,CASSEGWTGHNEQFF
TRBV2,TRBD2,-,TRBJ2-1,TGTGCCAGCAGTGTGACTAGCGGTCCATACAATGAGCAGTTCTTC,CASSVTSGPYNEQFF
TRBV10-1,TRBD2,-,TRBJ2-2,TGCGCCAGCAGTGAGGGTAGCGGGAGTGTGGCCGGGGAGCTGTTTTTT,CASSEGSGSVAGELFF
TRBV2,-,few,TRBJ1-3,TGTGCCAGCAGGATACTACAGGGTCCCATATATTTT,CASRILQGPIYF